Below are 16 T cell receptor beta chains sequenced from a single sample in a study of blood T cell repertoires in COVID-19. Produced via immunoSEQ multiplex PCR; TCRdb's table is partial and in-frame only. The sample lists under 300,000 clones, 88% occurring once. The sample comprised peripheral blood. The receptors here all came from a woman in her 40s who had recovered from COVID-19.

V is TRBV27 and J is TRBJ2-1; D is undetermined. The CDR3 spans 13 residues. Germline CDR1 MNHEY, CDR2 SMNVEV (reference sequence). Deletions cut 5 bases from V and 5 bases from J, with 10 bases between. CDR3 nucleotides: TGTGCCAGCAGTACCCGGGTCCACAATGAGCAGTTCTTC. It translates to CASSTRVHNEQFF.

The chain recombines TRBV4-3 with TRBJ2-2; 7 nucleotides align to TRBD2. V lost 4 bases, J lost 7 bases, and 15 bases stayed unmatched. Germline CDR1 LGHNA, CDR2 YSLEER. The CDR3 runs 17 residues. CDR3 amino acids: CASSPGWASGMSGELFF. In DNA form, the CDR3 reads TGCGCCAGCAGCCCAGGGTGGGCCAGCGGGATGAGCGGGGAGCTGTTTTTT.

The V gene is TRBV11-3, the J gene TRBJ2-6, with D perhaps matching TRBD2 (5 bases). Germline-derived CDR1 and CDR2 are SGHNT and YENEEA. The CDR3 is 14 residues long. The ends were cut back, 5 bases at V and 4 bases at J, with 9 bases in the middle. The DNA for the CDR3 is TGTGCCAGCAGCCCCCCGGGAGGGGCCAACGTCCTGACTTTC. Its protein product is CASSPPGGANVLTF.

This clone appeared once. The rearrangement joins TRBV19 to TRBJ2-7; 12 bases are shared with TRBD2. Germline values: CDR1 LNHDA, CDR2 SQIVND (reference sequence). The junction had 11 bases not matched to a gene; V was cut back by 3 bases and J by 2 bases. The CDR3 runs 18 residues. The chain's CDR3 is CASSIVGLAGGPTYEQYF. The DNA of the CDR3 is TGTGCCAGTAGTATTGTCGGGCTAGCGGGAGGGCCGACCTACGAGCAGTACTTC.

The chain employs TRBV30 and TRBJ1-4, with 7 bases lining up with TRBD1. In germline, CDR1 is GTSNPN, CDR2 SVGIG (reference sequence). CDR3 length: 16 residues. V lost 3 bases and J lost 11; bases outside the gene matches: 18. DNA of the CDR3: TGTGCCTGGAGCCCCGGGACAGTTGGGGCATTGGGGAAACTGTTTTTT. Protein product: CAWSPGTVGALGKLFF.

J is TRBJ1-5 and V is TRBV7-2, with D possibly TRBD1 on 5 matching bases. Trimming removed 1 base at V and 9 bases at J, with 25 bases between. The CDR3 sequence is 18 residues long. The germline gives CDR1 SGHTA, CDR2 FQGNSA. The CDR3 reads CASSLGVRVEGSVRPQHF. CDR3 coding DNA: TGTGCCAGCAGCTTAGGTGTCAGGGTGGAGGGAAGTGTACGGCCCCAGCATTTT.

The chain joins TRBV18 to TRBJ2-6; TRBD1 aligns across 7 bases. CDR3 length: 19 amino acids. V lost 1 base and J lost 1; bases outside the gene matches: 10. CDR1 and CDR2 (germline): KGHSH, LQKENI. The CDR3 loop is CASSPLRTGQTSGANVLTF. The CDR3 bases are TGTGCCAGCTCACCACTACGGACAGGCCAAACTTCTGGGGCCAACGTCCTGACTTTC.

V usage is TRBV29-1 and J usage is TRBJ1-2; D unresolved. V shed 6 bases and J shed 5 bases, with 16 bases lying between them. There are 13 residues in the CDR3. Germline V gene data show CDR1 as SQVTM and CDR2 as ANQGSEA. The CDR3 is CSVDREAVYGYTF. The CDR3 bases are TGCAGCGTCGACCGGGAGGCGGTATATGGCTACACCTTC.

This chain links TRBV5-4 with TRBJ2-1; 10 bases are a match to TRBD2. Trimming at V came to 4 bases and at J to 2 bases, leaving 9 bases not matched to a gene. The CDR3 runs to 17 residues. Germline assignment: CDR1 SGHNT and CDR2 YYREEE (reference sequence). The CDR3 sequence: CASSNRASGGAYNEQFF. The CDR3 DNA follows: TGTGCCAGCAGCAACCGGGCTAGCGGGGGTGCCTACAATGAGCAGTTCTTC. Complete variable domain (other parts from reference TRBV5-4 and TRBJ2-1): ETGVTQSPTHLIKTRGQQVTLRCSSQSGHNTVSWYQQALGQGPQFIFQYYREEENGRGNFPPRFSGLQFPNYSSELNVNALELDDSALYLCASSNRASGGAYNEQFFGPGTRLTVL.

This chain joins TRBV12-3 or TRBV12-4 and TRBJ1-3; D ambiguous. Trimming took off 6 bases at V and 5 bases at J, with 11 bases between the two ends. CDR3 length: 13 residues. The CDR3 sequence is CASSPPARNTIYF. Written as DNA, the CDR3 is TGTGCCAGCAGCCCCCCCGCTAGAAACACCATATATTTT.

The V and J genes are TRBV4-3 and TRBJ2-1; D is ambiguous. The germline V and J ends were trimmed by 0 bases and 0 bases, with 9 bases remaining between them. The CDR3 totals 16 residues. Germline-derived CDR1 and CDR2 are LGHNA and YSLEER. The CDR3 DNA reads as TGCGCCAGCAGCCAAGATTCAGGTCACTCCTACAATGAGCAGTTCTTC. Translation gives CASSQDSGHSYNEQFF.

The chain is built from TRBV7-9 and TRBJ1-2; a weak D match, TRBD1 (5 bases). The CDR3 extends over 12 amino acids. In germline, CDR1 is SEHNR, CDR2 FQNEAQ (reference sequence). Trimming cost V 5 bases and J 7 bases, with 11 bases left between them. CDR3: CASSSTGPGYTF. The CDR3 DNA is TGTGCCAGCAGCAGCACAGGTCCTGGCTACACCTTC.

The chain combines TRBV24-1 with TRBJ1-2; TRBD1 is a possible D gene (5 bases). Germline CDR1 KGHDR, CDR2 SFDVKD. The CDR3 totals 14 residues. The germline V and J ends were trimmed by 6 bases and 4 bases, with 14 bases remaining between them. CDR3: CATSTQGSSYGYTF. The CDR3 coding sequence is TGTGCCACCAGTACCCAGGGATCTTCCTATGGCTACACCTTC.

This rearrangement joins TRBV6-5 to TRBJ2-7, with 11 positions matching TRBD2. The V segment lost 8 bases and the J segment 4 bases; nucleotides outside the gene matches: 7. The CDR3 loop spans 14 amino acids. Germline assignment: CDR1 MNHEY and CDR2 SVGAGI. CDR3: CASSSGRPYYEQYF. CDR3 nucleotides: TGTGCCAGCTCTAGCGGGAGGCCGTATTACGAGCAGTACTTC.

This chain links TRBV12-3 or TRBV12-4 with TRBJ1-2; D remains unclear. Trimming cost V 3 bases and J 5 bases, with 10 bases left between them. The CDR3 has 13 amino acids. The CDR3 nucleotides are TGTGCCAGCAGTTTGTCCACCCTATATGGCTACACCTTC. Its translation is CASSLSTLYGYTF.

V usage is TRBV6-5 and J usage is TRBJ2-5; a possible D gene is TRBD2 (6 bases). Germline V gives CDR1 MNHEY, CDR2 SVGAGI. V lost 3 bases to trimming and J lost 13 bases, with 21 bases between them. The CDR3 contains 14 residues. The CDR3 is CASSYSLEGTPRYF. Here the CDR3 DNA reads TGTGCCAGCAGTTATTCCCTGGAGGGGACCCCTAGGTACTTC.